A selection of T cell receptor beta chains follows, all from one sample in a study of T cells in Graves' hyperthyroidism and ophthalmopathy. MiXCR, run by TCRdb on the multiplex PCR reads, gives a single entry per CDR3 protein. Among more than 550,000 distinct CDR3 sequences listed, 40% to 55% were seen once. The sequenced sample was peripheral blood or thyroid tissue (not recorded which). These TCRs come from an adult man with Graves' disease, either hyperthyroidism or ophthalmopathy (not recorded which). CDR3s include the opening cysteine and the closing phenylalanine or tryptophan. D genes are given only for firm matches. Some rows mark clone size as missing; the rest say once, few, many or name a class of expanded clone.

j_call: TRBJ1-5; d_call: -; clone_size: -; v_call: TRBV12-3/TRBV12-4; cdr3_nt: TGTGCCAGCAGTTTAGTTCGGGGGAATCAGCCCCAGCATTTT; cdr3_aa: CASSLVRGNQPQHF
j_call: TRBJ1-1; d_call: TRBD1; clone_size: -; v_call: TRBV5-1; cdr3_nt: TGCGCCAGCAGCAGGCGACAGGGGGACACTGAAGCTTTCTTT; cdr3_aa: CASSRRQGDTEAFF
j_call: TRBJ2-7; d_call: TRBD2; clone_size: -; v_call: TRBV2; cdr3_nt: TGTGCCAGCAGTTCCTCCGGGACTAGCGGGAGCTACGAGCAGTACTTC; cdr3_aa: CASSSSGTSGSYEQYF
j_call: TRBJ1-2; d_call: -; clone_size: -; v_call: TRBV6-5; cdr3_nt: TGTGCCAGCAGTTACCCGCGGGACACCGACTATGGCTACACCTTC; cdr3_aa: CASSYPRDTDYGYTF
j_call: TRBJ1-5; d_call: -; clone_size: few; v_call: TRBV5-1; cdr3_nt: TGCGCCAGCAGCTTGGAAGGCAGGGAAGAACAGCCCCAGCATTTT; cdr3_aa: CASSLEGREEQPQHF
j_call: TRBJ1-6; d_call: TRBD1; clone_size: -; v_call: TRBV7-9; cdr3_nt: TGTGCCAGCTTAGCGGGACAGGGACGTTCACCCCTCCACTTT; cdr3_aa: CASLAGQGRSPLHF
j_call: TRBJ1-2; d_call: -; clone_size: many; v_call: TRBV2; cdr3_nt: TGTGCCAGCAGTGATATGACGGCTACTAACTATGGCTACACCTTC; cdr3_aa: CASSDMTATNYGYTF
j_call: TRBJ2-2; d_call: -; clone_size: many; v_call: TRBV7-9; cdr3_nt: TGTGCCAGCAGCTTAACCAGGGGTGAGACCGGGGAGCTGTTTTTT; cdr3_aa: CASSLTRGETGELFF
j_call: TRBJ2-5; d_call: -; clone_size: once; v_call: TRBV20-1; cdr3_nt: TGCAGTGCTAGCAGGGGCCCACCCCTCCAAGAGACCCAGTACTTC; cdr3_aa: CSASRGPPLQETQYF
j_call: TRBJ2-5; d_call: -; clone_size: many; v_call: TRBV7-9; cdr3_nt: TGTGCCAGCATCGCGGCGGCTACCACCCGACAAGGAACCCAGTACTTC; cdr3_aa: CASIAAATTRQGTQYF
j_call: TRBJ2-2; d_call: TRBD2; clone_size: -; v_call: TRBV2; cdr3_nt: TGTGCCAGTAACCAGCTAGCGGGAGTACACACCGGGGAGCTGTTTTTT; cdr3_aa: CASNQLAGVHTGELFF
j_call: TRBJ1-1; d_call: TRBD1; clone_size: -; v_call: TRBV7-2; cdr3_nt: TGTGCCAGCAGCTTAACAGGGGGCGATAGGGACACTGAAGCTTTCTTT; cdr3_aa: CASSLTGGDRDTEAFF
j_call: TRBJ1-4; d_call: -; clone_size: -; v_call: TRBV5-1; cdr3_nt: TGCGCCAGCAGCTTGCTGGGATTAGCGGGGGGACTGTTTTTT; cdr3_aa: CASSLLGLAGGLFF
j_call: TRBJ1-1; d_call: TRBD1; clone_size: -; v_call: TRBV7-9; cdr3_nt: TGTGCCAGCCCCGGGACAGGGTCCTCATACACTGAAGCTTTCTTT; cdr3_aa: CASPGTGSSYTEAFF
j_call: TRBJ2-2; d_call: -; clone_size: few; v_call: TRBV15; cdr3_nt: TGTGCCGCCCGGGGGACGAACACCGGGGAGCTGTTTTTT; cdr3_aa: CAARGTNTGELFF
j_call: TRBJ1-6; d_call: TRBD1; clone_size: -; v_call: TRBV20-1; cdr3_nt: TGCAGTGCTAGAGTAGGGACAGGGAAAAATTCACCCCTCCACTTT; cdr3_aa: CSARVGTGKNSPLHF
j_call: TRBJ1-1; d_call: -; clone_size: few; v_call: TRBV2; cdr3_nt: TGTGCCAGCAGTGAACAGGGGACTCGGGCTTTCTTT; cdr3_aa: CASSEQGTRAFF
j_call: TRBJ1-4; d_call: -; clone_size: many; v_call: TRBV19; cdr3_nt: TGTGCCAGTAGTATGGAGATGGGCAAACTGTTTTTT; cdr3_aa: CASSMEMGKLFF
j_call: TRBJ2-7; d_call: TRBD2; clone_size: -; v_call: TRBV20-1; cdr3_nt: TGCAGTGCTCCGGGACTAGTGGGGGACTCTTCCTACGAGCAGTACTTC; cdr3_aa: CSAPGLVGDSSYEQYF
j_call: TRBJ1-2; d_call: TRBD1; clone_size: -; v_call: TRBV29-1; cdr3_nt: TGCAGCGTTGAGGAGGCGCAGGGGGCGGGAGGCTACACCTTC; cdr3_aa: CSVEEAQGAGGYTF
j_call: TRBJ1-2; d_call: TRBD1; clone_size: -; v_call: TRBV15; cdr3_nt: TGTGCCAGCAGCCAAGACGCCGGGACAGGGATCTATGGCTACACCTTC; cdr3_aa: CASSQDAGTGIYGYTF
j_call: TRBJ1-1; d_call: -; clone_size: -; v_call: TRBV5-1; cdr3_nt: TGCGCCAGCAGTTCAGGGGATAGGAACACTGAAGCTTTCTTT; cdr3_aa: CASSSGDRNTEAFF
j_call: TRBJ1-1; d_call: -; clone_size: many; v_call: TRBV12-3/TRBV12-4; cdr3_nt: TGTGCCAGCAGGGCCAGGGCTGAAGCTTTCTTT; cdr3_aa: CASRARAEAFF
j_call: TRBJ2-7; d_call: TRBD2; clone_size: -; v_call: TRBV7-9; cdr3_nt: TGTGCCAGCAGCTTAGGGGCTAGCGGAGGGACCTACGAGCAGTACTTC; cdr3_aa: CASSLGASGGTYEQYF